The 29 T cell receptor beta chains below were found in one sample sequenced in a study of T cell repertoires in cytomegalovirus infection. TCRdb re-called the reads with MiXCR, one entry per CDR3 protein. The repertoire consists of 150,000 to 200,000 distinct CDR3 sequences, with 8% to 10% occurring once and the leading ten covering roughly 5.1%. Source material: PBMCs. These receptors were collected from a human donor in good health (CMV status not recorded). Some clones in this sample may be carry-over from other donors' samples.

This clonotype was found many times. V and J are TRBV7-2 and TRBJ1-2; 8 bases agree with TRBD1. V dropped 2 bases and J dropped 8; count of bases not matched to a gene: 7. The germline CDR1 and CDR2 sequences are SGHTA and FQGNSA. The CDR3 has 14 residues. CDR3 sequence: CASSLSQGALGYTF. CDR3 DNA sequence: TGTGCCAGCAGCTTAAGCCAGGGGGCGTTGGGCTACACCTTC.

This chain links TRBV28 with TRBJ1-2; D remains ambiguous. CDR1 and CDR2 (germline): MDHEN, SYDVKM. This CDR3 has 9 amino acids. CDR3 DNA sequence: TGTGGAGGAACCTATGGCTACACCTTC. Protein: CGGTYGYTF.

This chain uses TRBV29-1 with TRBJ2-1, with D tentatively TRBD2 (6 bases). The V end was cut by 6 bases, the J end by 0 bases, with 12 bases between. From germline, CDR1 is SQVTM and CDR2 ANQGSEA. CDR3 length: 14 amino acids. The CDR3 loop is CSVRGRSSYNEQFF. CDR3 bases: TGCAGCGTCCGGGGGAGGAGCTCCTACAATGAGCAGTTCTTC.

This clonotype has ten or more counts. V and J are TRBV12-3 or TRBV12-4 and TRBJ1-5; 7 nucleotides match TRBD1. This CDR3 contains 15 residues. Trimming removed 3 bases from V and 3 bases from J; junction bases left unmatched: 5. The CDR3 sequence: CASSFRDRNNQPQHF. CDR3 bases: TGTGCCAGCAGTTTTCGGGACAGAAACAATCAGCCCCAGCATTTT.

This clonotype occurred many times. The chain joins TRBV28 to TRBJ1-4; 8 nucleotides align to TRBD1. CDR1 and CDR2 from the germline V gene are MDHEN and SYDVKM. The CDR3 contains 14 residues. V was clipped by 5 bases and J by 7 bases; unmatched bases: 6. The CDR3 sequence is CASSRQGSGEKLFF. In DNA form, the CDR3 reads TGTGCCAGCAGTCGACAGGGGTCAGGTGAAAAACTGTTTTTT. The whole variable domain, remainder taken from reference TRBV28 and TRBJ1-4, is DVKVTQSSRYLVKRTGEKVFLECVQDMDHENMFWYRQDPGLGLRLIYFSYDVKMKEKGDIPEGYSVSREKKERFSLILESASTNQTSMYLCASSRQGSGEKLFFGSGTQLSVL.

This clonotype was counted ten times or more. V gene TRBV11-2 combines with J gene TRBJ2-2; D gene unclear. CDR3 length: 16 residues. Per the germline V gene, CDR1 is SGHAT and CDR2 is FQNNGV. V shed 6 bases and J shed 7 bases, with 21 bases lying between them. The CDR3 loop reads CASSLGFSGPLGELFF. The CDR3 DNA sequence: TGTGCCAGCAGTCTAGGGTTCAGTGGCCCGCTCGGGGAGCTGTTTTTT.

This clonotype was seen ten or more times. This CDR3 reads CASLSVGQGRAFF. The CDR3 nucleotides are TGTGCCAGCCTTTCCGTCGGGCAGGGAAGAGCTTTCTTT. This chain connects TRBV28 to TRBJ1-1; the D gene is possibly TRBD1 (5 bases). Germline CDR1 reads MDHEN; CDR2 reads SYDVKM. V lost 8 bases and J lost 10, with 20 bases in between. CDR3 length: 13 residues.

The chain uses TRBV12-3 or TRBV12-4 and TRBJ2-1, with TRBD1 matching over 8 bases. The length of the CDR3 is 15 residues. Trimming removed 4 bases from V and 3 bases from J; junction bases left unmatched: 5. As DNA, the CDR3 is TGTGCCAGCAGTTCGACAGGGGCCCACTACAATGAGCAGTTCTTC. Translation: CASSSTGAHYNEQFF.

Ten or more counts support this clonotype. The chain recombines TRBV7-3 with TRBJ2-3; a weak D match, TRBD1 (5 bases). The germline CDR1 and CDR2 sequences are SGHTA and FQGTGA. This CDR3 is 15 amino acids long. The V gene lost 1 base and the J gene lost 3 bases, with 11 bases spanning the gap. The CDR3 loop is CASSLRGVGTDTQYF. CDR3 coding DNA: TGTGCCAGCAGCTTAAGGGGCGTGGGGACAGATACGCAGTATTTT.

This clonotype was seen a few times. The chain has TRBV2 and TRBJ1-5; 7 positions agree with TRBD1. The germline CDR1 and CDR2 sequences are SNHLY and FYNNEI. This CDR3 is built from 15 residues. With V trimmed by 5 bases and J by 0 bases, 4 bases remained unmatched. This CDR3 reads CASSTGTVSNQPQHF. DNA of the CDR3: TGTGCCAGCAGTACAGGGACAGTTAGCAATCAGCCCCAGCATTTT.

The V gene is TRBV2, the J gene TRBJ1-1, with 11 nucleotides matching TRBD1. Germline trimming cut 7 bases from V and 4 bases from J; bases unmatched to any gene: 8. There are 15 residues in the CDR3. From germline, CDR1 is SNHLY and CDR2 FYNNEI. CDR3 residues: CASTRTGGSGTEAFF. CDR3 coding DNA: TGTGCCAGCACCCGGACAGGGGGCTCGGGCACTGAAGCTTTCTTT.

The table lists this clonotype with many counts. This chain uses TRBV7-2 with TRBJ2-7; 8 nucleotides agree with TRBD2. The CDR3 runs 16 residues. Germline V gives CDR1 SGHTA, CDR2 FQGNSA. After removal of 1 base from V and 2 bases from J, the junction contained 7 bases not matched to a gene. CDR3 region: CASSLGAGAGTYEQYF. CDR3 bases: TGTGCCAGCAGCTTAGGAGCGGGAGCCGGGACCTACGAGCAGTACTTC.

The V and J genes are TRBV4-3 and TRBJ2-2; the D is unclear. The V gene lost 4 bases and the J gene lost 1 base, with 4 bases spanning the gap. Germline V gene lookup returns CDR1 LGHNA and CDR2 YSLEER. The CDR3 runs 13 residues. CDR3 region: CASSLLNTGELFF. The CDR3 DNA reads TGCGCCAGCAGCCTGCTGAACACCGGGGAGCTGTTTTTT.

This clonotype was detected many times. The genes are TRBV7-2 and TRBJ1-1; TRBD1 matches at 8 bases. After removal of 5 bases from V and 5 bases from J, the junction contained 13 bases not matched to a gene. The V gene's germline CDR1 is SGHTA and CDR2 FQGNSA. The CDR3 covers 16 residues. The chain's CDR3 is CASSPPLDRVHTEAFF. The CDR3 DNA follows: TGTGCCAGCAGCCCACCATTGGACAGGGTACATACTGAAGCTTTCTTT.

The chain joins TRBV5-1 to TRBJ1-2; D is possibly TRBD1 (6 bases). CDR1 and CDR2 from the germline V gene are SGHRS and YFSETQ. The CDR3 consists of 15 residues. Trimming took off 0 bases at V and 7 bases at J, with 16 bases between the two ends. The CDR3 DNA is TGCGCCAGCAGCTTGGATACAGGGATGGCCGCTGGCTACACCTTC. The encoded protein is CASSLDTGMAAGYTF. Full variable domain (remainder filled in from reference TRBV5-1 and TRBJ1-2): KAGVTQTPRYLIKTRGQQVTLSCSPISGHRSVSWYQQTPGQGLQFLFEYFSETQRNKGNFPGRFSGRQFSNSRSEMNVSTLELGDSALYLCASSLDTGMAAGYTFGSGTRLTVV.

This clonotype was counted many times. This chain uses TRBV18 with TRBJ2-1; weak D call: TRBD1 (5 bases). Germline V gene data show CDR1 as KGHSH and CDR2 as LQKENI. Trimming removed 3 bases at V and 5 bases at J, with 8 bases between. The CDR3 sequence is 13 residues long. CDR3 loop: CASSPWGDNEQFF. The CDR3 bases are TGTGCCAGCTCACCCTGGGGCGACAATGAGCAGTTCTTC.

This clonotype was seen ten or more times. The genes are TRBV7-8 and TRBJ1-5, with a weak D call TRBD1 (5 bases). The V end lost 1 base, the J end lost 4 bases, and 8 bases lay between the germline ends. Germline lookup yields CDR1 SGHVS and CDR2 FQNEAQ. CDR3 size: 14 residues. The CDR3 sequence is CASSLERGNQPQHF. The CDR3 bases are TGTGCCAGCAGCTTAGAGCGGGGGAATCAGCCCCAGCATTTT.

This clonotype was picked up many times. The chain joins TRBV7-2 to TRBJ2-6, with 8 bases fitting TRBD1. The V and J ends lost 5 bases and 2 bases, in that order; junction bases with no gene match: 2. Germline loops: CDR1 SGHTA, CDR2 FQGNSA. The CDR3 is 15 residues long. The DNA for the CDR3 is TGTGCCAGCAGCCAGACAGGGGCTGGGGCCAACGTCCTGACTTTC. It specifies CASSQTGAGANVLTF.

This clonotype was seen ten or more times. The chain uses TRBV12-3 or TRBV12-4 and TRBJ1-1; no firm D call. The CDR3 covers 10 residues. V lost 6 bases, J lost 7 bases, and 6 bases lay in between. CDR3 sequence: CASSVVEAFF. The CDR3 region has the DNA TGTGCCAGCAGCGTAGTTGAAGCTTTCTTT.

The J gene is TRBJ1-5, the V gene TRBV20-1; TRBD1 agrees at 9 bases. CDR3 size: 14 residues. Unmatched junction bases numbered 10, after V lost 6 bases and J lost 7 bases. The germline V gene encodes CDR1 DFQATT and CDR2 SNEGSKA (reference sequence). As DNA, the CDR3 is TGCAGTGCGGGAACCGGGACAGGGATCCAGCCCCAGCATTTT. Its translation is CSAGTGTGIQPQHF.

The table lists this clonotype with a few counts. This rearrangement joins TRBV6-2 or TRBV6-3 to TRBJ2-7; TRBD1 matches at 9 bases. CDR1 MNHEY and CDR2 SVGEGT come from the germline V gene. The J segment lost 5 bases and the V segment lost 5 bases, leaving 10 bases of the junction unmatched. The CDR3 sequence is 15 residues long. The CDR3 here is CASSHSRDRVDEQYF. The CDR3 DNA follows: TGTGCCAGCAGTCATTCCCGGGACAGGGTCGACGAGCAGTACTTC.

This clonotype was observed many times. This chain links TRBV20-1 with TRBJ2-5; TRBD1 aligns across 8 bases. Germline V gives CDR1 DFQATT, CDR2 SNEGSKA (reference sequence). J lost 2 bases, V lost 1 base, and 12 bases had no gene match. This CDR3 contains 17 residues. The CDR3, as DNA: TGCAGTGCTAGAGTCCCCGGGACAGGAAGGATTCAAGAGACCCAGTACTTC. Amino acids: CSARVPGTGRIQETQYF.

This clonotype was counted at least ten times. The genes are TRBV7-9 and TRBJ1-4, with TRBD1 identical over 9 bases. The CDR3 has 15 amino acids. Germline values: CDR1 SEHNR, CDR2 FQNEAQ (reference sequence). Losses at the gene ends were 4 bases for V and 6 bases for J; bases not matched to a gene: 6. CDR3 sequence: CASSSPQGADEKLFF. The CDR3 bases are TGTGCCAGCAGCTCCCCACAGGGGGCGGATGAAAAACTGTTTTTT.

The chain combines TRBV18 with TRBJ2-6; D is unclear. V lost 2 bases, J lost 4 bases, and 3 bases lay in between. Germline CDR1 reads KGHSH; CDR2 reads LQKENI. The CDR3 length is 13 residues. The CDR3 sequence is CASSPEGANVLTF. The DNA for the CDR3 is TGTGCCAGCTCACCAGAAGGGGCCAACGTCCTGACTTTC.

The J gene is TRBJ1-1, the V gene TRBV20-1; D ambiguous. V was pared by 3 bases and J by 1 base, with 12 bases between. CDR1 is DFQATT, CDR2 SNEGSKA, per germline (reference sequence). The CDR3 has 14 residues. The CDR3 region has the DNA TGCAGTGCTAGCCTCTTGGTTCGGAACACTGAAGCTTTCTTT. As protein: CSASLLVRNTEAFF.

Turning to this clonotype: A junction end diverges from the germline sequence, so it may reflect a read error. The rearrangement joins TRBV10-3 to TRBJ2-3, with TRBD2 as a possible D gene (6 bases). Germline CDR1 and CDR2: ENHRY and SYGVKD. There are 16 residues in the CDR3. The CDR3 loop reads CAISRGTPLDTDTQDF. CDR3 bases: TGTGCCATCAGTCGGGGGACCCCCCTCGACACAGATACGCAGGATTTT.

The rearrangement joins TRBV5-1 to TRBJ2-1; 9 nucleotides line up with TRBD2. After removal of 3 bases from V and 9 bases from J, the junction contained 4 bases not matched to a gene. The CDR3 totals 13 residues. The germline CDR1 and CDR2 sequences are SGHRS and YFSETQ. DNA of the CDR3: TGCGCCAGCAGCTATAGCGGGGGCAGTGAGCAGTTCTTC. Its protein is CASSYSGGSEQFF.

This clonotype was counted between two and nine times. The rearrangement uses TRBV6-5 and TRBJ1-1; 9 bases match TRBD1. The length of the CDR3 is 15 residues. Germline V gene data show CDR1 as MNHEY and CDR2 as SVGAGI. With V trimmed by 6 bases and J by 7 bases, 12 bases remained unmatched. CDR3 bases: TGTGCCAGCAGACCCTCGACAGGGGGTCGGGGTGAAGCTTTCTTT. It specifies CASRPSTGGRGEAFF.

This clonotype was found a few times. CDR3 residues: CASSRPGGAYEQYF. CDR3 DNA sequence: TGTGCCAGCAGTCGCCCGGGGGGGGCCTACGAGCAGTACTTC. V usage is TRBV28 and J usage is TRBJ2-7, with 8 bases aligning to TRBD2. CDR3 length: 14 amino acids. Germline loops: CDR1 MDHEN, CDR2 SYDVKM. V dropped 5 bases and J dropped 2; count of bases not matched to a gene: 5.